A selection of T cell receptor beta chains follows, all from one sample in a study of blood T cell repertoires in COVID-19. Clones were read by immunoSEQ multiplex PCR, and TCRdb kept only the in-frame ones, dropping some. Of fewer than 250,000 clones detected, 80% to 90% appear once; the ten largest clones hold over 0.85%. The sequenced material came from PBMCs or T cells enriched from blood (not recorded which). The receptors were gathered from a man aged 50-60 years who had been exposed to COVID-19. Both conserved end residues are part of each CDR3. The order of the fields is CDR3 length, V gene, clone size, D gene, J gene, CDR3 DNA, CDR3 protein. The D gene is left open where the match is weak. Only part of the rows carry a size: once, few, many, or a class if the clone is expanded.

CDR3 length: 13
V gene: TRBV30
clone size: NA
D gene: NA
J gene: TRBJ1-2
CDR3 DNA: TGTGCCTGGAGTGGTGGAGGGAACTATGGCTACACCTTC
CDR3 protein: CAWSGGGNYGYTF

CDR3 length: 12
V gene: TRBV19
clone size: NA
D gene: NA
J gene: TRBJ2-2
CDR3 DNA: TGTGCCAGTAGTACCCCTGCCGGGGAGCTGTTTTTT
CDR3 protein: CASSTPAGELFF

CDR3 length: 18
V gene: TRBV5-1
clone size: NA
D gene: TRBD2
J gene: TRBJ2-3
CDR3 DNA: TGCGCCAGCAGCTTGGGCGGACTAGCGGGGGGCACCACAGATACGCAGTATTTT
CDR3 protein: CASSLGGLAGGTTDTQYF

CDR3 length: 15
V gene: TRBV28
clone size: NA
D gene: NA
J gene: TRBJ1-2
CDR3 DNA: TGTGCCAGCAGAATAGCCCTTGGGGGGGTCTATGGCTACACCTTC
CDR3 protein: CASRIALGGVYGYTF

CDR3 length: 13
V gene: TRBV2
clone size: NA
D gene: NA
J gene: TRBJ1-2
CDR3 DNA: TGTGCCAGCAGTGAATGGGGGGTCTATGGCTACACCTTC
CDR3 protein: CASSEWGVYGYTF

CDR3 length: 15
V gene: TRBV6-5
clone size: NA
D gene: TRBD1
J gene: TRBJ1-5
CDR3 DNA: TGTGCCAGCAGTCACGGACAGGGGGGCAATCAGCCCCAGCATTTT
CDR3 protein: CASSHGQGGNQPQHF

CDR3 length: 16
V gene: TRBV6-5
clone size: once
D gene: NA
J gene: TRBJ1-1
CDR3 DNA: TGTGCCAGCAGTTACCGAGGATCGGGTCGTAGGACTGAAGCTTTCTTT
CDR3 protein: CASSYRGSGRRTEAFF

CDR3 length: 16
V gene: TRBV5-5
clone size: NA
D gene: TRBD1
J gene: TRBJ1-1
CDR3 DNA: TGTGCCAGCAGCTTTCGCTTCGGACAGGACTTTACTGAAGCTTTCTTT
CDR3 protein: CASSFRFGQDFTEAFF

CDR3 length: 18
V gene: TRBV24-1
clone size: once
D gene: NA
J gene: TRBJ2-1
CDR3 DNA: TGTGCCACCAGTGATCCCACCCAGTCCCAGGGGCATATCGATGAGCAGTTCTTC
CDR3 protein: CATSDPTQSQGHIDEQFF

CDR3 length: 11
V gene: TRBV11-2
clone size: NA
D gene: TRBD2
J gene: TRBJ2-5
CDR3 DNA: TGTGCCAGCAGCACCGGGGGGGCCCAGTACTTC
CDR3 protein: CASSTGGAQYF

CDR3 length: 12
V gene: TRBV5-1
clone size: NA
D gene: NA
J gene: TRBJ2-1
CDR3 DNA: TGCGCCAGCAGCTCACAGGTTTATGAGCAGTTCTTC
CDR3 protein: CASSSQVYEQFF

CDR3 length: 18
V gene: TRBV18
clone size: NA
D gene: TRBD2
J gene: TRBJ2-3
CDR3 DNA: TGTGCCAGCTCACCATTCGGGCCAGCGGGAAACCAACCAGATACGCAGTATTTT
CDR3 protein: CASSPFGPAGNQPDTQYF

CDR3 length: 16
V gene: TRBV28
clone size: NA
D gene: NA
J gene: TRBJ2-1
CDR3 DNA: TGTGCCAGCAACCACGTTAGAGGCCCCTCCTACAATGAGCAGTTCTTC
CDR3 protein: CASNHVRGPSYNEQFF

CDR3 length: 14
V gene: TRBV7-3
clone size: NA
D gene: TRBD1
J gene: TRBJ1-1
CDR3 DNA: TGTGCCAGCAGCTCGGGACAGGGGGCGGCTGAAGCTTTCTTT
CDR3 protein: CASSSGQGAAEAFF

CDR3 length: 16
V gene: TRBV14
clone size: NA
D gene: NA
J gene: TRBJ1-4
CDR3 DNA: TGTGCCAGCAGCCTAGGCAGGAGGGGATTGGGTGAAAAACTGTTTTTT
CDR3 protein: CASSLGRRGLGEKLFF

CDR3 length: 15
V gene: TRBV7-3
clone size: NA
D gene: TRBD1
J gene: TRBJ1-2
CDR3 DNA: TGTGCCAGCAGCCCCAGTTTGGGGACAGTCTATGGCTACACCTTC
CDR3 protein: CASSPSLGTVYGYTF

CDR3 length: 15
V gene: TRBV28
clone size: NA
D gene: NA
J gene: TRBJ2-3
CDR3 DNA: TGTGCCAGCAGTTCATACACCTCTAGCACAGATACGCAGTATTTT
CDR3 protein: CASSSYTSSTDTQYF

CDR3 length: 13
V gene: TRBV7-9
clone size: NA
D gene: TRBD1
J gene: TRBJ1-2
CDR3 DNA: TGTGCCAGCAGCTTGCGACAGGGGTATGGCTACACCTTC
CDR3 protein: CASSLRQGYGYTF

CDR3 length: 17
V gene: TRBV9
clone size: NA
D gene: NA
J gene: TRBJ2-2
CDR3 DNA: TGTGCCAGCAGCGTAGATGGGGGGTCGGAGGACACCGGGGAGCTGTTTTTT
CDR3 protein: CASSVDGGSEDTGELFF

CDR3 length: 16
V gene: TRBV11-2
clone size: NA
D gene: TRBD1
J gene: TRBJ1-1
CDR3 DNA: TGTGCCAGCAGCCTTACCGGGACAGTAATGAACACTGAAGCTTTCTTT
CDR3 protein: CASSLTGTVMNTEAFF

CDR3 length: 11
V gene: TRBV9
clone size: NA
D gene: NA
J gene: TRBJ2-7
CDR3 DNA: TGTGCCAGCTCGGAGGGATACGAGCAGTACTTC
CDR3 protein: CASSEGYEQYF

CDR3 length: 14
V gene: TRBV28
clone size: NA
D gene: NA
J gene: TRBJ1-1
CDR3 DNA: TGTGCCAGCAGTTGGCCCGAAGAAACCGGGGAAGCTTTCTTT
CDR3 protein: CASSWPEETGEAFF

CDR3 length: 19
V gene: TRBV5-1
clone size: NA
D gene: NA
J gene: TRBJ1-3
CDR3 DNA: TGCGCCAGCAGCTTGGGGCAGTACCTAGATAGATTTCTCGCGAACACCATATATTTT
CDR3 protein: CASSLGQYLDRFLANTIYF

CDR3 length: 13
V gene: TRBV18
clone size: NA
D gene: TRBD1
J gene: TRBJ1-4
CDR3 DNA: TGTGCCAGCTCATCGGACAGGGCCGAAAAACTGTTTTTT
CDR3 protein: CASSSDRAEKLFF

CDR3 length: 17
V gene: TRBV7-9
clone size: NA
D gene: NA
J gene: TRBJ2-2
CDR3 DNA: TGTGCCAGCAGCAGACAGGACCCCCGGGGGGCCGCCGGGGAGCTGTTTTTT
CDR3 protein: CASSRQDPRGAAGELFF

CDR3 length: 13
V gene: TRBV19
clone size: NA
D gene: NA
J gene: TRBJ2-7
CDR3 DNA: TGTGCCAGTAGTAGGGGCAGGGGCAGCGAGCAGTACTTC
CDR3 protein: CASSRGRGSEQYF

CDR3 length: 13
V gene: TRBV11-3
clone size: NA
D gene: NA
J gene: TRBJ1-1
CDR3 DNA: TGTGCCAGCAGCTTCCAGGTGAACACTGAAGCTTTCTTT
CDR3 protein: CASSFQVNTEAFF